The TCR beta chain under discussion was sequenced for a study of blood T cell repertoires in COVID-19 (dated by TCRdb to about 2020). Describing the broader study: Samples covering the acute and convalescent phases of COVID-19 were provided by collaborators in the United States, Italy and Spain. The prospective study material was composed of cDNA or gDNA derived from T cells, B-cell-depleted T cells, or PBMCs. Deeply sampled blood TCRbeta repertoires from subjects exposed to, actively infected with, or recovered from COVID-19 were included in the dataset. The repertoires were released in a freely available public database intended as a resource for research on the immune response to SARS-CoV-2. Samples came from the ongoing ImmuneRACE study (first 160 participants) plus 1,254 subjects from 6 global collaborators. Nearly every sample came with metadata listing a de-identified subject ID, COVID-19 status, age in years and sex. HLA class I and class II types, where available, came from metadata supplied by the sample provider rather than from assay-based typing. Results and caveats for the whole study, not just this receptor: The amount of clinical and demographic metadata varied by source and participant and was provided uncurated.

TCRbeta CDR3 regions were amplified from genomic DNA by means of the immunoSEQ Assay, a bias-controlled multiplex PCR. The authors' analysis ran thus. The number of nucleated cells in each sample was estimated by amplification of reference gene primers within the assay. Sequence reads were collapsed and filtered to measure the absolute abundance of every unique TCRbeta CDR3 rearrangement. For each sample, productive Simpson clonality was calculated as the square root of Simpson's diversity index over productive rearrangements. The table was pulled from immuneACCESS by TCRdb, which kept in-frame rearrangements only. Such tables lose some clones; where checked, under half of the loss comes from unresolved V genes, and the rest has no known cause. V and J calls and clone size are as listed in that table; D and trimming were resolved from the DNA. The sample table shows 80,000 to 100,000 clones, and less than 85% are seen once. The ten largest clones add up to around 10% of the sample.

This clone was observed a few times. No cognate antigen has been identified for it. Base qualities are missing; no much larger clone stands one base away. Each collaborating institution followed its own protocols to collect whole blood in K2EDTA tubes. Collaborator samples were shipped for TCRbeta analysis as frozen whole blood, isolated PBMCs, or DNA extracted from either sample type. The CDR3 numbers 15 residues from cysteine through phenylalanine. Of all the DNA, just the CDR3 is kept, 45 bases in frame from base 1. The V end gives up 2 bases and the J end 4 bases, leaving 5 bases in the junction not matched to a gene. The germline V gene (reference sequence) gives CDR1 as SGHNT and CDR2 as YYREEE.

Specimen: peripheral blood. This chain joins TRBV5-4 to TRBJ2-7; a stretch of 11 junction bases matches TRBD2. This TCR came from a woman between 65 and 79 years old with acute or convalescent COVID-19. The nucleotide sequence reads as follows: TGTGCCAGCAGCTTACTAGCGGGAGCACTATACGAGCAGTACTTC. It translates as CASSLLAGALYEQYF.